The clone carrying this TCR beta chain was observed a handful of times. One end of the junction varies from germline; a read error may be responsible. This table comes from immunoSEQ multiplex PCR, and its TCRdb copy is limited to in-frame clones, with some not included. In the table there are about 76,000 clones, 93% of which are singletons. The CDR3 contains 11 residues. In germline, CDR1 is SEHNR, CDR2 FQNEAQ (reference sequence). This entry belongs to a study of T cell changes during pregnancy in multiple sclerosis. This sample comprised peripheral blood, obtained in the second trimester of pregnancy. The sequence was collected from a female donor with multiple sclerosis, enrolled in a pregnancy study. V usage is TRBV7-9 and J usage is TRBJ2-4; a possible D gene is TRBD2 (5 bases). The CDR3 DNA follows: TGTGCCAGCAGTCCCCCGGAGGCCGCCCATTTC. It encodes CASSPPEAAHF.